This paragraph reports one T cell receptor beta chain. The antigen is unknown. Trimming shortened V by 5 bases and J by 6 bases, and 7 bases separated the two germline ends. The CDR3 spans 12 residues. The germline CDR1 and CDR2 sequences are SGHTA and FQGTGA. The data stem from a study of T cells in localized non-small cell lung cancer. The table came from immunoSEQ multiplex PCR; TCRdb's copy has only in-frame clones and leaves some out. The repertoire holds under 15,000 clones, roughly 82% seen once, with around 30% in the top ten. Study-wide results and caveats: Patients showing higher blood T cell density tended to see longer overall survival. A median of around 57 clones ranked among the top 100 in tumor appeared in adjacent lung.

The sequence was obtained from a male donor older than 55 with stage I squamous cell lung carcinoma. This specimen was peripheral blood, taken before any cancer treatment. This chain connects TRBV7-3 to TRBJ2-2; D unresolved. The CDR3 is CASSQKPGELFF. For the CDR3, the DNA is TGTGCCAGCAGCCAGAAACCCGGGGAGCTGTTTTTT.